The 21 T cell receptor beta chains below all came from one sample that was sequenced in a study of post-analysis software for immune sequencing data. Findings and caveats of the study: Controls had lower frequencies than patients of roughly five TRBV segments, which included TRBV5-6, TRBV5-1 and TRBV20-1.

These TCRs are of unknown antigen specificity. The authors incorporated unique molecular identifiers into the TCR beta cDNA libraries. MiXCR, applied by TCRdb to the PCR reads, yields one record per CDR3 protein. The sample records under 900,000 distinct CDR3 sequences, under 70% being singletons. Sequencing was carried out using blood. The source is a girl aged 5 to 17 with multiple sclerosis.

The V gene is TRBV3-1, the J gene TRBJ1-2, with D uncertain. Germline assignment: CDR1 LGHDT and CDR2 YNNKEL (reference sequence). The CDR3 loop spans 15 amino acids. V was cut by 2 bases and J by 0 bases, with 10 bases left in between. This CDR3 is CASSQPSSANYGYTF. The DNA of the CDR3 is TGTGCCAGCAGCCAACCGTCGTCTGCTAACTATGGCTACACCTTC. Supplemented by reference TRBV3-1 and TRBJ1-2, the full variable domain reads DTAVSQTPKYLVTQMGNDKSIKCEQNLGHDTMYWYKQDSKKFLKIMFSYNNKELIINETVPNRFSPKSPDKAHLNLHINSLELGDSAVYFCASSQPSSANYGYTFGSGTRLTVV.

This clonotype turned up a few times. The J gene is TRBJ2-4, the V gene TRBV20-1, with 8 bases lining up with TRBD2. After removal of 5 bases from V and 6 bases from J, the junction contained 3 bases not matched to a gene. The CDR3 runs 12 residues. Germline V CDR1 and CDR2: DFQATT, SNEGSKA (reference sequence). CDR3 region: CSAGGLANIQYF. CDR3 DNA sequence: TGCAGTGCTGGAGGACTAGCAAACATTCAGTACTTC.

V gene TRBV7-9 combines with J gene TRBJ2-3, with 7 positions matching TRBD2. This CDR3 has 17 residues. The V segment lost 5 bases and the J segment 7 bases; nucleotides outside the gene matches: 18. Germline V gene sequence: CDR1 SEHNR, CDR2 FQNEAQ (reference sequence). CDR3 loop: CASSALRGREMGNTQYF. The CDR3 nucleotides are TGTGCCAGCAGCGCCCTAAGAGGGCGGGAGATGGGAAATACGCAGTATTTT.

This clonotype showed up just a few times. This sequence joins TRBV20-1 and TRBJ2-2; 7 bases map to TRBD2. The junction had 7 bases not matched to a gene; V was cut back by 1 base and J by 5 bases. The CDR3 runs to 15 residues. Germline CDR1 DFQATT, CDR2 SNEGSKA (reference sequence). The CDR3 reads CSARVGGRRTGELFF. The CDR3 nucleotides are TGCAGTGCTAGAGTGGGAGGGCGTCGGACCGGGGAGCTGTTTTTT.

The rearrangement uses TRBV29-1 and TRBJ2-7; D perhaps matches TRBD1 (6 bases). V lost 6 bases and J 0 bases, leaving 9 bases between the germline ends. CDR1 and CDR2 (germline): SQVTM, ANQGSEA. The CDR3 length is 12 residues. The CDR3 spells CSVTGTSYEQYF. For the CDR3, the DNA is TGCAGCGTGACAGGAACCTCCTACGAGCAGTACTTC.

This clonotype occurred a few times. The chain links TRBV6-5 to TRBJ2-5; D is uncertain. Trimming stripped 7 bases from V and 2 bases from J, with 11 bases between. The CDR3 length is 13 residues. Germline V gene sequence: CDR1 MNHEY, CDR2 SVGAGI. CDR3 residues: CASNNGIQETQYF. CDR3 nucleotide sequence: TGTGCCAGCAATAACGGAATTCAAGAGACCCAGTACTTC.

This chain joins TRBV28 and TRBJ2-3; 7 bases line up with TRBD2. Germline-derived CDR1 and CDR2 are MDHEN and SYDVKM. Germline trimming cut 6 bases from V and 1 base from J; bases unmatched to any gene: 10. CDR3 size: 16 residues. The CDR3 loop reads CASRFPGGSGTDTQYF. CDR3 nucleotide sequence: TGTGCCAGCAGGTTCCCGGGCGGGAGCGGCACAGATACGCAGTATTTT. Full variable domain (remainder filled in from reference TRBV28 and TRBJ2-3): DVKVTQSSRYLVKRTGEKVFLECVQDMDHENMFWYRQDPGLGLRLIYFSYDVKMKEKGDIPEGYSVSREKKERFSLILESASTNQTSMYLCASRFPGGSGTDTQYFGPGTRLTVL.

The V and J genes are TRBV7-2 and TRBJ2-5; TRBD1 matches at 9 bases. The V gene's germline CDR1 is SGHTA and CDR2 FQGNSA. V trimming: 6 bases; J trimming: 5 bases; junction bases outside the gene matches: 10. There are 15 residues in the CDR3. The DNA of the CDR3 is TGTGCCAGCAGGCGACCGGGACAGGGAAGCGAGACCCAGTACTTC. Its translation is CASRRPGQGSETQYF.

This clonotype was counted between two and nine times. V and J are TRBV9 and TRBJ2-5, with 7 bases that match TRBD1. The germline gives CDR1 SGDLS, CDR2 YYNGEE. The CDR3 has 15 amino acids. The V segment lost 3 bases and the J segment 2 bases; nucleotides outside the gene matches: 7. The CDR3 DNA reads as TGTGCCAGCAGCGCGTGGACAGGAGCACAAGAGACCCAGTACTTC. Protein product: CASSAWTGAQETQYF.

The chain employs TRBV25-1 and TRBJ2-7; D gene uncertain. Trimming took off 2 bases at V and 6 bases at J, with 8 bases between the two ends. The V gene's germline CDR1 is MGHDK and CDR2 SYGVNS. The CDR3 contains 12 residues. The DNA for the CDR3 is TGTGCCAGCAGTGAACGTTGGGGCGAGCAGTACTTC. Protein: CASSERWGEQYF.

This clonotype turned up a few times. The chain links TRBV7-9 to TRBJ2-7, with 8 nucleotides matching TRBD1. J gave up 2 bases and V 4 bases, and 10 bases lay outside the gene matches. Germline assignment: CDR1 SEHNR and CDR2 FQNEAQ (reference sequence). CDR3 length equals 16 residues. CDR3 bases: TGTGCCAGCAGCTCTACCTCGGGACAGGCTACCTACGAGCAGTACTTC. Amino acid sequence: CASSSTSGQATYEQYF.

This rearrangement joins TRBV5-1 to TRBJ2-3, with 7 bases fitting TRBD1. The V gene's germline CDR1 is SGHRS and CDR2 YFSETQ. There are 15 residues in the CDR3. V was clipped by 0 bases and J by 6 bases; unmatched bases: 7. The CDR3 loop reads CASSLDGTESDTQYF. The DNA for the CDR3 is TGCGCCAGCAGCTTGGACGGGACAGAATCGGATACGCAGTATTTT.

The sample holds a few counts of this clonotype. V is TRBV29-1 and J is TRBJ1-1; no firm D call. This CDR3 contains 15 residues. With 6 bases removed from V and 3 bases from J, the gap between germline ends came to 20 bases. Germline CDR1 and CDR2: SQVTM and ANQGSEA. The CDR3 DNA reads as TGCAGCGTCTCCACCCAACGCTGGATGGACACTGAAGCTTTCTTT. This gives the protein CSVSTQRWMDTEAFF.

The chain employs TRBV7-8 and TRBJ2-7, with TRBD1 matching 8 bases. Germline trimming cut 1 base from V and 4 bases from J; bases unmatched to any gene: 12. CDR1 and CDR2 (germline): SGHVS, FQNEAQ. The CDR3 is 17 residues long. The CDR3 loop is CASSLGSIRTGLYEQYF. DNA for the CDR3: TGTGCCAGCAGCTTAGGGTCGATCCGGACAGGGCTTTACGAGCAGTACTTC.

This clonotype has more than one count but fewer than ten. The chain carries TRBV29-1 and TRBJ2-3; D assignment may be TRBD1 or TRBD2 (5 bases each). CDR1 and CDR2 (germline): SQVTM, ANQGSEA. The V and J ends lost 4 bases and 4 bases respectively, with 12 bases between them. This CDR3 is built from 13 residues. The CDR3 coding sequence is TGCAGCGTTGGGCAGGGACGGGCAGATACGCAGTATTTT. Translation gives CSVGQGRADTQYF.

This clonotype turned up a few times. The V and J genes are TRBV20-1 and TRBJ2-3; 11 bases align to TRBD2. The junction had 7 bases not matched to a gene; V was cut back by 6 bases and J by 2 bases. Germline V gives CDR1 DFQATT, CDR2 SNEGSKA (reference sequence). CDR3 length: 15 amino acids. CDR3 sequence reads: CSATGTSGHTDTQYF. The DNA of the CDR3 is TGCAGTGCCACCGGGACTAGCGGACACACAGATACGCAGTATTTT.

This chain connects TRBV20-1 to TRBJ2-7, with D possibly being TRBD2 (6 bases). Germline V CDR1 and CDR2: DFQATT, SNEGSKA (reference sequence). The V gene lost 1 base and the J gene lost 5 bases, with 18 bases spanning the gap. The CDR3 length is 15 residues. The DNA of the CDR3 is TGCAGTGCTAGAGCCGGGACTCTCGGGGTGGACGAGCAGTACTTC. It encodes CSARAGTLGVDEQYF.

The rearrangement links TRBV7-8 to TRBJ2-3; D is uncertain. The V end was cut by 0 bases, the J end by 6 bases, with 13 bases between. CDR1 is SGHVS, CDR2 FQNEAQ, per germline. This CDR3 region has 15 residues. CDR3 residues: CASSLASIPRDTQYF. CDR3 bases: TGTGCCAGCAGCTTAGCGTCGATCCCTCGGGATACGCAGTATTTT.

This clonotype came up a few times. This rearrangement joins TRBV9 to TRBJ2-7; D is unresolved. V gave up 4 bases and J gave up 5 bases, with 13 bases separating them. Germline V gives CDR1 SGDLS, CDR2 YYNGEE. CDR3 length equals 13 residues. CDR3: CASSHPHTHEQYF. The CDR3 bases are TGTGCCAGCAGCCACCCGCATACCCACGAGCAGTACTTC.

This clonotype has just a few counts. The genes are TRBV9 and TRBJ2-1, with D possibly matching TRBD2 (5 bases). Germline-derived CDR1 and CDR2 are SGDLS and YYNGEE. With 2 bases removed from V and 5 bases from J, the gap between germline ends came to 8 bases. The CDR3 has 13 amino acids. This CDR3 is CASSVLLDNEQFF. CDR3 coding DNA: TGTGCCAGCAGCGTGTTACTAGACAATGAGCAGTTCTTC.

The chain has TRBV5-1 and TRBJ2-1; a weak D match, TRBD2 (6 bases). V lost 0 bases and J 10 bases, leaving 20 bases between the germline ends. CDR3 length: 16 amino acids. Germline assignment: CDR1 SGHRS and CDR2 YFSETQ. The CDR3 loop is CASSLVVAGRSGEQFF. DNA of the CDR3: TGCGCCAGCAGCTTGGTGGTGGCGGGAAGGAGCGGCGAGCAGTTCTTC.